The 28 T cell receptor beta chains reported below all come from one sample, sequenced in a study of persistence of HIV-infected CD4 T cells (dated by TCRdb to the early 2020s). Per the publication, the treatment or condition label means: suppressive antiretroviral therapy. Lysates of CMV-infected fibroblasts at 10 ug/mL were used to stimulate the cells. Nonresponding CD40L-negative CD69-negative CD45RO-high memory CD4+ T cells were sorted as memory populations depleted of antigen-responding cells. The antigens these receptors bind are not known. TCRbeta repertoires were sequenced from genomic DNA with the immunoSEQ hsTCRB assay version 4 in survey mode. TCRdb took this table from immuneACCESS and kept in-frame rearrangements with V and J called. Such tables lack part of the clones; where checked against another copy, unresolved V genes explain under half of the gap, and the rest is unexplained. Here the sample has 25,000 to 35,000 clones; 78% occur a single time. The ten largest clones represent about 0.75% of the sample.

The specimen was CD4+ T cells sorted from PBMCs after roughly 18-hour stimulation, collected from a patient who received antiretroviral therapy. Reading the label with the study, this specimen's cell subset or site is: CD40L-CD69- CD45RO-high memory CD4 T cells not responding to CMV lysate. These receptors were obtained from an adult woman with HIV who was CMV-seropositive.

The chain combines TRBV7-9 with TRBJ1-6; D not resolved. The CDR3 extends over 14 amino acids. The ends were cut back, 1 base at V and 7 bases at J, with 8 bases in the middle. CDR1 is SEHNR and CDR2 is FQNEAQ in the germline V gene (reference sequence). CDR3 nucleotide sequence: TGTGCCAGCAGCTTAGAGGGAGAAAATTCACCCCTCCACTTT. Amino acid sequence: CASSLEGENSPLHF.

Here the CDR3 DNA reads TGCGCCAGCAAGGAGGGAGGGGATGGCTACACCTTC. Translating gives CASKEGGDGYTF. This sequence joins TRBV10-2 and TRBJ1-2, with D possibly being TRBD1 (5 bases). The V gene's germline CDR1 is WSHSY and CDR2 SAAADI. This CDR3 comprises 12 residues. Trimming pared 7 bases from V and 6 bases from J, leaving 12 bases between.

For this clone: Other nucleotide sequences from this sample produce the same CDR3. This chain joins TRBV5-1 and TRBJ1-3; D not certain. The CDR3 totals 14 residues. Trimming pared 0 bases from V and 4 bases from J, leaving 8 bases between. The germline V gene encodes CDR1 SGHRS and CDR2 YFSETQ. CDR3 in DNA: TGCGCCAGCAGCTTGGCCACGGCCGGAAACACCATATATTTT. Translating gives CASSLATAGNTIYF.

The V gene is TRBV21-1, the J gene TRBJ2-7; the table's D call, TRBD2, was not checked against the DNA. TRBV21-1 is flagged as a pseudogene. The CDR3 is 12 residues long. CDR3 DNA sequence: TGTGCCACCGGGGGTTACTCCTACGAGCAGTACGTC. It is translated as CATGGYSYEQYV.

The CDR3 protein is CASSPSAFYEQYV. The CDR3 DNA reads as TGTGCCAGCTCGCCGTCCGCTTTCTACGAGCAGTACGTC. The rearrangement uses TRBV18 and TRBJ2-7; D uncertain. CDR1 is KGHSH and CDR2 is LQKENI in the germline V gene. V lost 6 bases and J lost 3, with 12 bases in between. CDR3 length: 13 amino acids.

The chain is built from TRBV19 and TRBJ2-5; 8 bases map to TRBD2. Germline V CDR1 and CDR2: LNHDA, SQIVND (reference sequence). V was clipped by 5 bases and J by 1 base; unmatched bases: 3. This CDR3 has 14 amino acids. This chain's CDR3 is CASSLAGIQETQYF. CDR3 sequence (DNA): TGTGCCAGTAGTTTAGCGGGGATCCAAGAGACCCAGTACTTC. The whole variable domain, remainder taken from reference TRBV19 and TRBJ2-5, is DGGITQSPKYLFRKEGQNVTLSCEQNLNHDAMYWYRQDPGQGLRLIYYSQIVNDFQKGDIAEGYSVSREKKESFPLTVTSAQKNPTAFYLCASSLAGIQETQYFGPGTRLLVL.

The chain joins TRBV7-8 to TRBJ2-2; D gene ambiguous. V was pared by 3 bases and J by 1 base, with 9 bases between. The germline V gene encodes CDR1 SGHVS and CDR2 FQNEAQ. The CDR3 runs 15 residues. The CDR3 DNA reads TGTGCCAGCAGCTTTTCCCTTTTGAACACCGGGGAGCTGTTTTTT. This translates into CASSFSLLNTGELFF.

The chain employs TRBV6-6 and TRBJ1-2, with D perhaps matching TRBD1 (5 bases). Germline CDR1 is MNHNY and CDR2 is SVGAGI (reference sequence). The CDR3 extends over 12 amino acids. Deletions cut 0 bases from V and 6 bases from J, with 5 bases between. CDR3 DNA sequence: TGTGCCAGCAGTTACTCAGGGGATGGCTACACCTTC. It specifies CASSYSGDGYTF.

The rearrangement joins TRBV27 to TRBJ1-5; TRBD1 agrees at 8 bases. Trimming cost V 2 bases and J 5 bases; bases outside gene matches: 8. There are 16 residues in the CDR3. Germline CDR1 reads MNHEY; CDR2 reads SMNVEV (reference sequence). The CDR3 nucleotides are TGTGCCAGCAGTTTACGTGGGACAGGATGGGATCAGCCCCAGCATTTT. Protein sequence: CASSLRGTGWDQPQHF.

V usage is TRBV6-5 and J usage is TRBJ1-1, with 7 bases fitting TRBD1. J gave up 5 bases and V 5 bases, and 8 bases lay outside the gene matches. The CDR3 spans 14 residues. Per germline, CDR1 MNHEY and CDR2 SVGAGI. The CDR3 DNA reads TGTGCCAGCAGTCCTGGGACAGCTCGGACTGAAGCTTTCTTT. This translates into CASSPGTARTEAFF.

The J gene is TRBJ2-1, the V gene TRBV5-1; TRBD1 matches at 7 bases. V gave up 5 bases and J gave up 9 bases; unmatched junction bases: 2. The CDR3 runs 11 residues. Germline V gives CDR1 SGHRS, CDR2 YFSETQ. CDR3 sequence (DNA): TGCGCCAGCAGAACAGGGGTTGAGCAGTTCTTC. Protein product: CASRTGVEQFF. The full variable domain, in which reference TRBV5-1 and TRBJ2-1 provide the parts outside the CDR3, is KAGVTQTPRYLIKTRGQQVTLSCSPISGHRSVSWYQQTPGQGLQFLFEYFSETQRNKGNFPGRFSGRQFSNSRSEMNVSTLELGDSALYLCASRTGVEQFFGPGTRLTVL.

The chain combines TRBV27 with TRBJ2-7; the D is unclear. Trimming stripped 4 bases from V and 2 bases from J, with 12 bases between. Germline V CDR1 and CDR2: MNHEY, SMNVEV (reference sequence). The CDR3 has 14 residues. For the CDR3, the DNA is TGTGCCAGCAGTTCAAAGGTAGGGCCCTACGAGCAGTACTTC. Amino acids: CASSSKVGPYEQYF.

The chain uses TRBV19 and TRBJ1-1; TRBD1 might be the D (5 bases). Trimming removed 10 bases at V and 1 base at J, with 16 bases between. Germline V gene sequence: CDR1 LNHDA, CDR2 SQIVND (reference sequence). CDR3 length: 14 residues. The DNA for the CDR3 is TGTGCCACCTCCCAGGGAGATTCGAACACTGAAGCTTTCTTT. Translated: CATSQGDSNTEAFF.

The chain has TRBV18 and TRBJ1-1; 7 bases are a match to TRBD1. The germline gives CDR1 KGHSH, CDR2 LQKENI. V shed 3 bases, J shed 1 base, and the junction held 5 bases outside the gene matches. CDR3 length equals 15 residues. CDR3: CASSPRGERNTEAFF. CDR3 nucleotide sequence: TGTGCCAGCTCACCCAGGGGGGAGAGGAACACTGAAGCTTTCTTT.

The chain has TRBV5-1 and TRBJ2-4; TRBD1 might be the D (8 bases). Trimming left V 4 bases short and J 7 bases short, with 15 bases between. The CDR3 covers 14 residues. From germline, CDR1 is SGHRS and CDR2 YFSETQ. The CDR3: CASSPDREGNIQYF. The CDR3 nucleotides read TGCGCCAGCAGCCCGGACAGGGAGGGGAACATTCAGTACTTC.

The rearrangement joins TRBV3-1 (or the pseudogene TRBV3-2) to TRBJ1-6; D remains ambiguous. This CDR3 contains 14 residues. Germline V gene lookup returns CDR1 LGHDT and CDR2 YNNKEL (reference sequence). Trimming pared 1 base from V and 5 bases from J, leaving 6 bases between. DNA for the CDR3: TGTGCCAGCAGCCAAGGGCAGAATAATTCACCCCTCCACTTT. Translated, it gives CASSQGQNNSPLHF.

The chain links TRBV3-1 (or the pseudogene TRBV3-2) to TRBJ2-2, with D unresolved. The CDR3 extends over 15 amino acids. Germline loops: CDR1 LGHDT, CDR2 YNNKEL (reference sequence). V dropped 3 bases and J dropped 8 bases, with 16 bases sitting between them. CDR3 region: CASSHRTTSVGELFF. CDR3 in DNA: TGTGCCAGCAGCCACCGCACTACCTCGGTAGGGGAGCTGTTTTTT.

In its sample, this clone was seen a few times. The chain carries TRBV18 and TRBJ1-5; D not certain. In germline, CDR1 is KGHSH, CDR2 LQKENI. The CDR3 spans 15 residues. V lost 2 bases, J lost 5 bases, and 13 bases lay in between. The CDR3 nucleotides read TGTGCCAGCTCACCATTGAGAGGAAGGGATCAGCCCCAGCATTTT. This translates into CASSPLRGRDQPQHF.

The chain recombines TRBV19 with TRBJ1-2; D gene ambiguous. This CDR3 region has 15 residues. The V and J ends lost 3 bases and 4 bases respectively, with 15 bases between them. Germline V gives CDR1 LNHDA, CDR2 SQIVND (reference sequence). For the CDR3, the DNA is TGTGCCAGTAGTATTTCGGACCATTTGGGCTATGGCTACACCTTC. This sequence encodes CASSISDHLGYGYTF.

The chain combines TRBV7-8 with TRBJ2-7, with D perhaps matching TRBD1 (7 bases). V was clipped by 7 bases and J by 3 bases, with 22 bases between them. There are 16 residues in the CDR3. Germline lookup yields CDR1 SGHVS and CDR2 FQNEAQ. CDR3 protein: CASNSPRAGGIYEQYF. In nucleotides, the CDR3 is TGTGCCAGCAACTCCCCTCGGGCAGGGGGGATCTACGAGCAGTACTTC.

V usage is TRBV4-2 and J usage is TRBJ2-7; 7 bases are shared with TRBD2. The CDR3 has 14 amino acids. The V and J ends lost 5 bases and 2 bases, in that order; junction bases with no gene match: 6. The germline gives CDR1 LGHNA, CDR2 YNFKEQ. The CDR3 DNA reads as TGTGCCAGCAGCGAAGCTCGGGGGGCCTACGAGCAGTACTTC. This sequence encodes CASSEARGAYEQYF.

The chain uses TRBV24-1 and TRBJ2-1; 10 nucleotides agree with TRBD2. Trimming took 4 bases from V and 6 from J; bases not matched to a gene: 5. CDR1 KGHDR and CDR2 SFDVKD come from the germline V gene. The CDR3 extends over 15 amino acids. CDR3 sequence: CATSERAGGINEQFF. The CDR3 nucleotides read TGTGCCACCAGTGAAAGAGCGGGGGGGATCAATGAGCAGTTCTTC.

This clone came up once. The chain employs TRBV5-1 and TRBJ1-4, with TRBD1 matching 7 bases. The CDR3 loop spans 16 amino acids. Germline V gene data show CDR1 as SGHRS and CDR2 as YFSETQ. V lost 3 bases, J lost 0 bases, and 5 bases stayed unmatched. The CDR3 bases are TGCGCCAGCAGCTCGGGACAGATAACAACTAATGAAAAACTGTTTTTT. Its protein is CASSSGQITTNEKLFF.

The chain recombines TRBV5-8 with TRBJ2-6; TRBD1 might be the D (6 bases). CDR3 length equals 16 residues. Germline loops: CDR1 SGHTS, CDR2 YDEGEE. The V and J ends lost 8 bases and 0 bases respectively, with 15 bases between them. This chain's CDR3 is CARGRGGDSGANVLTF. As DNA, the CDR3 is TGTGCCAGGGGGAGAGGGGGTGACTCTGGGGCCAACGTCCTGACTTTC.

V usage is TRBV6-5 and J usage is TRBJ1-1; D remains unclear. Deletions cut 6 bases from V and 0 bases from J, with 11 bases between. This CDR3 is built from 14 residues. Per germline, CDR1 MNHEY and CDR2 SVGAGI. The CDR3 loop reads CASSEAYMNTEAFF. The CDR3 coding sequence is TGTGCCAGCAGCGAGGCCTACATGAACACTGAAGCTTTCTTT.

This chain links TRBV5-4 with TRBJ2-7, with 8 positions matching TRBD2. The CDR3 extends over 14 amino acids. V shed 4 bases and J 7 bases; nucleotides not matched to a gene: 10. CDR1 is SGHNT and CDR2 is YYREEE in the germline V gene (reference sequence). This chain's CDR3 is CASSPSGSGKEQYF. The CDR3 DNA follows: TGTGCCAGCAGCCCTAGCGGGTCGGGGAAAGAGCAGTACTTC.

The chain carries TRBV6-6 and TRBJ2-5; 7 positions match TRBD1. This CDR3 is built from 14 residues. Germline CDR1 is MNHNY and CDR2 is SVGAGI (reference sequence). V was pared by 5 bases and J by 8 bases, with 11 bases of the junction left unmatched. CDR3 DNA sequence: TGTGCCAGCAGTGCACAGGGGACCAGGGGAACCCAGTACTTC. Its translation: CASSAQGTRGTQYF.

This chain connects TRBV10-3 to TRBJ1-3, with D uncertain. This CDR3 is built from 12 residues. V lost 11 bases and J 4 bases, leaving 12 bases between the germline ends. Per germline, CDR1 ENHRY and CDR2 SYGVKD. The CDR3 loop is CAVSNGGNTIYF. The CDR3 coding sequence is TGTGCCGTCTCGAATGGGGGAAACACCATATATTTT.